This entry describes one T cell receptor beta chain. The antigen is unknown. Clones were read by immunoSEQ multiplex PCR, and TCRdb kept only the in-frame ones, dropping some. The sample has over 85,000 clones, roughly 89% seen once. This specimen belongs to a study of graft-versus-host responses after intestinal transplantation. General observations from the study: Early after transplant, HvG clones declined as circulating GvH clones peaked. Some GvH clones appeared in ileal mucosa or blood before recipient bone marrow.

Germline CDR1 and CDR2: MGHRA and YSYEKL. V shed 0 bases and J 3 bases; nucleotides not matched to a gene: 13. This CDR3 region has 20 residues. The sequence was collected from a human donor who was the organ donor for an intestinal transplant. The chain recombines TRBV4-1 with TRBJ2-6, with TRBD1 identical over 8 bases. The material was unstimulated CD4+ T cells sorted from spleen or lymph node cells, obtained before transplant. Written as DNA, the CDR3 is TGCGCCAGCAGCCAAGATCGTACAGGACAGGGAGGAGTTGGGGCCAACGTCCTGACTTTC. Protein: CASSQDRTGQGGVGANVLTF.